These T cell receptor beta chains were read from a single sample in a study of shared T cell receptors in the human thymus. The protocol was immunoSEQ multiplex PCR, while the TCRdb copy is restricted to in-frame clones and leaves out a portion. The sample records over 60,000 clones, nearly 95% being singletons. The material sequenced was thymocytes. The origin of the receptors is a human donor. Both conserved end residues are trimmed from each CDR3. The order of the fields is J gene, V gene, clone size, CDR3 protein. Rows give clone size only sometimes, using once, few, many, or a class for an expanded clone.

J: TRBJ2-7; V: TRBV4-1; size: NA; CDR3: ASSQHPRDRAYEQY
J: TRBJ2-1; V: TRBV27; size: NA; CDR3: ASSLGSYNEQF
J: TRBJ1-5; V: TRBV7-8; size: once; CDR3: ASSLRGPFNQPQH
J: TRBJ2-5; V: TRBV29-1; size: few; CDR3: SVEDLAGGKETQY
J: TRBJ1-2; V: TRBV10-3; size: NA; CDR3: AISESAQYREYNYGYT
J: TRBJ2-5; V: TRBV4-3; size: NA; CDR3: ASSQRSGETQY
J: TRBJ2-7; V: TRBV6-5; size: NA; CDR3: ASQPPGGWSYEQY
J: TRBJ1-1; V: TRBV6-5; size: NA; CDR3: ASRNKGDAF
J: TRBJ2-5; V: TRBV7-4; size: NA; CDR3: ASSSPVYPPGEETQY
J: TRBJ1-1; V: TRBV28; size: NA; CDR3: ASSLTGLRNTEAF
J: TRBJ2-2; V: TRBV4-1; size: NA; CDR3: ASSQAITGELF
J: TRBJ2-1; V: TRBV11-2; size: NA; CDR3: ASSTSGEGYNEQF
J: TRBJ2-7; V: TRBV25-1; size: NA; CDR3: ASSDADRFYEQY
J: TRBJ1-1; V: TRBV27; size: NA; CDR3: ASSFLGTATEAF
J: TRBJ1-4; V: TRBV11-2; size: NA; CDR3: ASSSPGASNEKLF
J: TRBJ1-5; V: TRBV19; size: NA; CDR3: ASSGTPQGANNQPQH
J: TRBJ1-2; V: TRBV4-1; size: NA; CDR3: ASSQWTGPWTYGGYT
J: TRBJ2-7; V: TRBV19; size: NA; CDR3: ASSPRSGGRSYEQY
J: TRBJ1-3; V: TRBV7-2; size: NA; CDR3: ASSLERGAAGNTIY
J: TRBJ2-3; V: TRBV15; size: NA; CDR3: ATSRATRTSGGAEASTDTQY
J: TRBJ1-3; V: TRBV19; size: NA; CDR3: ASNPGLKRDTIY